This TCR beta chain was obtained from a study of T-cell memory formation after mild COVID-19. Study findings and constraints: SARS-CoV-2 specificity was not confirmed for second-wave clones peaking on day 37. Clones that contracted from day 15 to 85 had balanced CD4/CD8; later expanders were CD4+ biased. Memory sampled before infection contained some responding clones, suggesting cross-reactive memory joined.

Trimming at V came to 6 bases and at J to 7 bases, leaving 5 bases not matched to a gene. In germline, CDR1 is MDHEN, CDR2 SYDVKM. The CDR3 consists of 12 residues. Constant-segment primers were used for 5'RACE, and the resulting TCR alpha and TCR beta cDNA libraries carried sample barcodes and UMIs. TCRdb called the 5' RACE reads again in MiXCR, with one record for every CDR3 protein. The sample yields about 130,000 distinct CDR3 sequences, roughly 6.2% seen once. This clonotype has just a few counts. Its matching antigen is unknown. The chain combines TRBV28 with TRBJ1-2, with TRBD1 identical over 7 bases. The receptor was derived from an adult woman who had mild COVID-19 (a few samples of this study predate the infection). Cell type and time point are not known. The sequencing sample was made of PBMCs or a T cell subset sorted from them (not recorded which). CDR3 sequence (DNA): TGTGCCAGCAGATCTTGGACAGGTGGCTACACCTTC. This gives the protein CASRSWTGGYTF.